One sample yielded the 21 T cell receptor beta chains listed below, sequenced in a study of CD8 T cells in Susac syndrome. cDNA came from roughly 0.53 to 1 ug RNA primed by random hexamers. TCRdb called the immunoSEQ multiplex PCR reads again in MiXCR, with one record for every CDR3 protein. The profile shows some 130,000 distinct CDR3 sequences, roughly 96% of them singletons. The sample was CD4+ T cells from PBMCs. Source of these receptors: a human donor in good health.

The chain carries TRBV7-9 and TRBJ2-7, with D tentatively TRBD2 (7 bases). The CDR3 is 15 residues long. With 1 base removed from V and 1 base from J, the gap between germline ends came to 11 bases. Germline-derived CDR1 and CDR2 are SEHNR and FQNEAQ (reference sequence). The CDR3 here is CASSLVGGPSYEQYF. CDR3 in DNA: TGTGCCAGCAGCTTAGTCGGGGGGCCTTCCTACGAGCAGTACTTC.

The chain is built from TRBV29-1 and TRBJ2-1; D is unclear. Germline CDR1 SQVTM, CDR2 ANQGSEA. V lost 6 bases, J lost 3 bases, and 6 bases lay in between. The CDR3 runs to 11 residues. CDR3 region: CSVSRYNEQFF. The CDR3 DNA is TGCAGCGTATCCCGCTACAATGAGCAGTTCTTC.

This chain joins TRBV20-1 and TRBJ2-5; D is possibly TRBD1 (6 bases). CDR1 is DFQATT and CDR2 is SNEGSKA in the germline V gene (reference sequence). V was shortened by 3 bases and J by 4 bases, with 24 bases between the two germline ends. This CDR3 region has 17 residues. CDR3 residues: CSASSTGRGLQIETQYF. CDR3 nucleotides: TGCAGTGCTAGTTCTACAGGGAGAGGTTTGCAGATAGAGACCCAGTACTTC.

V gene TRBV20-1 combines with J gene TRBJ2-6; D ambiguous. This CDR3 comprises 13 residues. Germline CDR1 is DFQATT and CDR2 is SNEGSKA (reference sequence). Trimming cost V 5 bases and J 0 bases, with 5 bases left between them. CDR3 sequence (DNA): TGCAGTGCTTGGGGCTCTGGGGCCAACGTCCTGACTTTC. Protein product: CSAWGSGANVLTF.

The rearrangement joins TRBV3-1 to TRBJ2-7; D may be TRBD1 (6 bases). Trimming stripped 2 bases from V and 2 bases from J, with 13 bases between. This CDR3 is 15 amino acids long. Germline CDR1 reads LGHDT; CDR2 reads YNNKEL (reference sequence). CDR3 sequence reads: CASSQNPDSAYEQYF. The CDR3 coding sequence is TGTGCCAGCAGCCAAAATCCGGACAGCGCCTACGAGCAGTACTTC.

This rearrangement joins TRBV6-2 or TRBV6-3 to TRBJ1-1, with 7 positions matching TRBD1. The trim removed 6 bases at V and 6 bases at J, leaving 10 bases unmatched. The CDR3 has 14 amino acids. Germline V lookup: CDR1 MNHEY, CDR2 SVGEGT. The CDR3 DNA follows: TGTGCCAGCAGCTCCGGACAGGTCGTGGCTGAAGCTTTCTTT. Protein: CASSSGQVVAEAFF.

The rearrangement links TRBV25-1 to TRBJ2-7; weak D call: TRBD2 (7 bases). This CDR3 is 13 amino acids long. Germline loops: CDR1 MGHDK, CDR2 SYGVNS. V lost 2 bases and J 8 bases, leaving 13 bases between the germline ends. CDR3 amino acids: CASSEGRGIKQYF. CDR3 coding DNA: TGTGCCAGCAGTGAAGGGAGGGGGATCAAGCAGTACTTC.

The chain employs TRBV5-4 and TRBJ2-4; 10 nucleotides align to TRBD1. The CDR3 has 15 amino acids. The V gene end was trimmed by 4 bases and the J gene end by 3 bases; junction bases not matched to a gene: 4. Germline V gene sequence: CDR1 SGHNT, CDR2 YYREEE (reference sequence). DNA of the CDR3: TGTGCCAGCAGCGCGGACAGGGGGGACAAAAACATTCAGTACTTC. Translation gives CASSADRGDKNIQYF.

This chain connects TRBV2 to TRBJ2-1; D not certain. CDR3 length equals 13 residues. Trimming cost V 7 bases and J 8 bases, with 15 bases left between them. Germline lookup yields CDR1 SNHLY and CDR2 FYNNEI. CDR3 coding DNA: TGTGCCAGCACTCCTGCGGTCCTTCATGAGCAGTTCTTC. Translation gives CASTPAVLHEQFF.

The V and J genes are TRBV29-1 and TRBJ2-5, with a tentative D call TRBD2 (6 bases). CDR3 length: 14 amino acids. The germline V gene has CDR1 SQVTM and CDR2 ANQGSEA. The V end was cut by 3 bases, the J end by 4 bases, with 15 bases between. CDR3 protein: CSVDVTRATETQYF. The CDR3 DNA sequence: TGCAGCGTTGACGTGACTAGGGCCACAGAGACCCAGTACTTC.

CDR3 DNA sequence: TGTGCCAGCTCACCATACACTGAAGCTTTCTTT. Residues: CASSPYTEAFF. The chain recombines TRBV18 with TRBJ1-1, with unresolved D. Germline-derived CDR1 and CDR2 are KGHSH and LQKENI. CDR3 size: 11 residues. V was shortened by 2 bases and J by 3 bases, with 1 base between the two germline ends.

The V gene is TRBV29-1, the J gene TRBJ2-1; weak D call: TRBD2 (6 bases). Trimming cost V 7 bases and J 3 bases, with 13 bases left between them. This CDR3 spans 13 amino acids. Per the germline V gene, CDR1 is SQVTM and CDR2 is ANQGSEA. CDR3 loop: CSGDGGNYNEQFF. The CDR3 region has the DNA TGCAGCGGTGATGGGGGGAACTACAATGAGCAGTTCTTC.

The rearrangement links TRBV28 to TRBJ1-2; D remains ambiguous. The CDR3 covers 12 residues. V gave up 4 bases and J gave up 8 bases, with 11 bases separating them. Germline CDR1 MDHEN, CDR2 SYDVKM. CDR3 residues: CASSSAGGGYTF. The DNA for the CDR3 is TGTGCCAGCAGTTCAGCAGGAGGGGGCTACACCTTC.

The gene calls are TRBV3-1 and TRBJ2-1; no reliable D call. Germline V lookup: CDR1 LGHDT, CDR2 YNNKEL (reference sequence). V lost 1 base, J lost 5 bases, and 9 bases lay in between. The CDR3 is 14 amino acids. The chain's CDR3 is CASSQVPLDNEQFF. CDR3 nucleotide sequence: TGTGCCAGCAGCCAAGTCCCTCTGGACAATGAGCAGTTCTTC.

The chain's CDR3 is CASSSPSALNYGYTF. Written as DNA, the CDR3 is TGTGCCAGCAGCTCCCCCTCGGCCCTGAACTATGGCTACACCTTC. The rearrangement uses TRBV28 and TRBJ1-2, with D unresolved. Trimming left V 6 bases short and J 2 bases short, with 16 bases between. The CDR3 consists of 15 residues. Germline loops: CDR1 MDHEN, CDR2 SYDVKM.

The CDR3 here is CASSQDRDRGTDTQYF. For the CDR3, the DNA is TGTGCCAGCAGCCAAGATCGGGACAGGGGCACAGATACGCAGTATTTT. The chain is built from TRBV3-1 and TRBJ2-3, with TRBD1 matching 9 bases. The CDR3 length is 16 residues. V lost 0 bases, J lost 1 base, and 2 bases stayed unmatched. CDR1 and CDR2 from the germline V gene are LGHDT and YNNKEL (reference sequence).

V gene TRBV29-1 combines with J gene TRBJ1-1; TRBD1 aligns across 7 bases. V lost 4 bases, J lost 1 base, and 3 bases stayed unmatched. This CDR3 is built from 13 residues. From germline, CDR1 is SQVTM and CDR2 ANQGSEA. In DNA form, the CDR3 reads TGCAGCGTTGTTAGGGGGCAGAACACTGAAGCTTTCTTT. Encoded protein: CSVVRGQNTEAFF.

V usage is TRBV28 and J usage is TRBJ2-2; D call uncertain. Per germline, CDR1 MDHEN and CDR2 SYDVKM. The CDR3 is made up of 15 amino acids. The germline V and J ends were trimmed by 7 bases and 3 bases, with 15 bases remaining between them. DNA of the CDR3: TGTGCCAGCAATTTTGCCCTTACATACACCGGGGAGCTGTTTTTT. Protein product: CASNFALTYTGELFF.

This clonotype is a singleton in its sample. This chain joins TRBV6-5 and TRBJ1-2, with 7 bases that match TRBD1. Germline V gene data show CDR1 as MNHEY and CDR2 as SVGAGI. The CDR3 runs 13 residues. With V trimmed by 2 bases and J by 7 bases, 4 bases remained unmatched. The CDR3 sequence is CASSYEAGGGYTF. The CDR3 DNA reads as TGTGCCAGCAGTTACGAGGCAGGGGGTGGCTACACCTTC.

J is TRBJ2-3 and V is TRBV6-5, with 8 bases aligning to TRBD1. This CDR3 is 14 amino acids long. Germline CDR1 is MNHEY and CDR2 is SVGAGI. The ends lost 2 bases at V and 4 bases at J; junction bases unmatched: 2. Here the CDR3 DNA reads TGTGCCAGCAGTTACGACAGGGGAGCAGATACGCAGTATTTT. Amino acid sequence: CASSYDRGADTQYF.

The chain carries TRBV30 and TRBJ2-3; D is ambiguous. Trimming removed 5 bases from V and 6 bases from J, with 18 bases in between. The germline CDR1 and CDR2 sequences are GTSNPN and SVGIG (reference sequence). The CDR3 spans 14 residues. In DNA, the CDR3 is TGTGCCTGGGGACCGGGCAGATACGGGGATACGCAGTATTTT. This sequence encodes CAWGPGRYGDTQYF.